This TCR beta chain was sequenced during a study of regulatory T cells in long-lasting Graves disease. Looked up from germline, CDR1 is KGHDR and CDR2 is SFDVKD. CDR3 size: 15 residues. Trimming took off 3 bases at V and 2 bases at J, with 11 bases between the two ends. Library construction for TCR beta used iRepertoire HTBI primers and Arm-PCR of CDR3 regions. MiXCR, applied by TCRdb to the multiplex PCR reads, yields one record per CDR3 protein. The profile shows around 450,000 distinct CDR3 sequences, roughly 15% of them singletons. The time point: newly diagnosed GD, antithyroid drugs for less than 3 months. Following extraction of RNA from PBMCs, that RNA was used to make the TCR library. EDTA tubes were used for drawing around 8.2 milliliters of peripheral blood. These data were also reused for a study on T cells in Graves' hyperthyroidism and ophthalmopathy.

The starting material was peripheral blood mononuclear cells (PBMCs), obtained at new diagnosis, from a patient treated with antithyroid drugs. This chain joins TRBV24-1 and TRBJ2-3, with a weak D call TRBD2 (5 bases). The receptor's source is a man aged 35-49 years with Graves disease. The CDR3 sequence: CATSDPAEPTDTQYF. CDR3 DNA: TGTGCCACCAGTGATCCAGCGGAGCCCACAGATACGCAGTATTTT.